The present T cell receptor beta chain was sequenced within a study of Ad26.COV2.S vaccination and SARS-CoV-2 variants. Treatment indicated: about 20 received Ad26.COV2.S at low or high dose, single or two shots; 5 received placebo; per-sample allocation not given. Vaccine and placebo recipients were sampled on day 63 after the first injection. The CDR3 is 16 amino acids. The germline gives CDR1 SGHDN, CDR2 FVKESK. Trimming shortened V by 4 bases and J by 0 bases, and 15 bases separated the two germline ends. Profiled with immunoSEQ multiplex PCR; TCRdb holds only in-frame clones, not every one. This repertoire shows about 350,000 clones, around 83% found once; its top ten account for roughly 3.1%.

This TCR was sampled from a person aged 18-60 years who received the Ad26.COV2.S COVID-19 vaccine or a placebo. This chain joins TRBV14 and TRBJ1-1, with D possibly TRBD1 on 6 matching bases. The specimen was peripheral blood, collected in a trial of Ad26.COV2.S vaccine versus placebo. CDR3 bases: TGTGCCAGCAGCCCTTTTCACAGGGCAGTGAACACTGAAGCTTTCTTT. This encodes CASSPFHRAVNTEAFF.